This TCR beta chain was observed in a study of blood T cell repertoires in COVID-19. The repertoire was sequenced with immunoSEQ multiplex PCR; TCRdb's copy has only in-frame clones and lacks some. The sample has about 400,000 clones, 85% to 90% seen once. Unmatched junction bases numbered 2, after V lost 4 bases and J lost 4 bases. Germline CDR1 is SGHTA and CDR2 is FQGTGA. The CDR3 is 14 residues long. The receptor comes from a human donor in a cohort sampled during active COVID-19. The chain is built from TRBV7-3 and TRBJ2-1, with 9 bases fitting TRBD2. The source material was peripheral blood. The CDR3 region has the DNA TGTGCCAGCAGCTATAGCGGGAGATACAATGAGCAGTTCTTC. Translated: CASSYSGRYNEQFF.